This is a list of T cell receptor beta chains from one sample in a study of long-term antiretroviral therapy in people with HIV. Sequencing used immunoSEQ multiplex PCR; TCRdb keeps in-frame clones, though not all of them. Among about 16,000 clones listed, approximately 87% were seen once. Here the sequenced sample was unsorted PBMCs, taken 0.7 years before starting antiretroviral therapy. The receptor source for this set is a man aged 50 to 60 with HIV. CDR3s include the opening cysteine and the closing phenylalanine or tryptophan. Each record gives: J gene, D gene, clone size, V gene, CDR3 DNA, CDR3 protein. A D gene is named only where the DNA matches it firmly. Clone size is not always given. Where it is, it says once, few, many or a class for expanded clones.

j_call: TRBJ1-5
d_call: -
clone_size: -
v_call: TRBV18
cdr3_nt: TGTGCCAGCTCGATCAGGTGGGATCAGCCCCAGCATTTT
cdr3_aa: CASSIRWDQPQHF

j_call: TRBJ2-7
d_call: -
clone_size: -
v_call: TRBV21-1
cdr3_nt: TGTGCCAGCAGGGAACCTCCTCCGGGACAGGGACCCTACGAGCAGTACTTC
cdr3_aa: CASREPPPGQGPYEQYF

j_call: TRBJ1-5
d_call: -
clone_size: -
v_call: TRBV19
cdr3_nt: TGTGCCAGCAGAGTGGCCCCCCAGGGGTACAATCAGCCCCAGCATTTT
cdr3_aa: CASRVAPQGYNQPQHF

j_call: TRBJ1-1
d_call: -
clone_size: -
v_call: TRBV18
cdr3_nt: TGTGCCAGCTCACCCAAAGAGGGGGAAACTGAAGCTTTCTTT
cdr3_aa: CASSPKEGETEAFF

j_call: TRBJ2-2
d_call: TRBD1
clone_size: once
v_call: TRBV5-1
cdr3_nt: TGCGCCAGCAGCTTACAGGGGCACACCGGGGAGCTGTTTTTT
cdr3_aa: CASSLQGHTGELFF

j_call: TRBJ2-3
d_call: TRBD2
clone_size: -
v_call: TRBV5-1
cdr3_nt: TGCGCCAGCAGCTTGGGTAGCGGGGGGTACACAGATACGCAGTATTTT
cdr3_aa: CASSLGSGGYTDTQYF

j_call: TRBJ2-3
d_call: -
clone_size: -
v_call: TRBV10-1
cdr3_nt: TGCGCCAGCAGAATGGACGGCACAGATACGCAGTATTTT
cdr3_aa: CASRMDGTDTQYF

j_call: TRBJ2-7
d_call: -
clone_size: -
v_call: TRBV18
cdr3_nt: TGTGCCAGCTCAAACACCCCTGGGACCTACGAGCAGTACTTC
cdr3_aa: CASSNTPGTYEQYF

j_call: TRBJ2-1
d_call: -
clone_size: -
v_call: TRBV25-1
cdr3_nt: TGTGCCAGCAGTGATCTCAATGAGCAGTTCTTC
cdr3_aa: CASSDLNEQFF

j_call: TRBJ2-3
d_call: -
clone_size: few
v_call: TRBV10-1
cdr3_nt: TGCGCCAGCAGTGATGTTTCCACAGATACGCAGTATTTT
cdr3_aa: CASSDVSTDTQYF

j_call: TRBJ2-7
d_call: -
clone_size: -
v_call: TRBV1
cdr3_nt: TGCACCAGCAGCCAAGCGACCGGGACCATCAAATACGAGCAGTACTTC
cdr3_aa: CTSSQATGTIKYEQYF

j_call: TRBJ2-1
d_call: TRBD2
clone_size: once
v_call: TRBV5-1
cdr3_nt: TGCGCCAGCAGCCCCAGCGGGAGGGCCAGTGGCAATGAGCAGTTCTTC
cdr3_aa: CASSPSGRASGNEQFF

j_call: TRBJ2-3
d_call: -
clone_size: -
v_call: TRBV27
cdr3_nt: TGTGCCAGCAGTCCGTCGACGACTAACACAGATACGCAGTATTTT
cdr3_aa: CASSPSTTNTDTQYF

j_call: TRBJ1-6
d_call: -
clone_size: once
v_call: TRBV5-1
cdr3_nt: TGCGCCAGCAGCTTGGCCCTCGGGCCCCTTTCCCTCCACTTT
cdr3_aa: CASSLALGPLSLHF

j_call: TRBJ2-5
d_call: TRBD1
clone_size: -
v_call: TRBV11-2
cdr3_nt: TGTGCCAGCAGCCAACGACAGGGCCCCCGCCAAGAGACCCAGTACTTC
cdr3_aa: CASSQRQGPRQETQYF

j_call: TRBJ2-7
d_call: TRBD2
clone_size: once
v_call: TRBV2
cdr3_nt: TGTGCCAGCAGGGCCAGCCTACTAGCGGAGCAGTACTTC
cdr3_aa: CASRASLLAEQYF

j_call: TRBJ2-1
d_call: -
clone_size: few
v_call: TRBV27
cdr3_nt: TGTGCCAGCAGCACCCTTGTTGTAACATACAACAATGAGCAGTTCTTC
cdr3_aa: CASSTLVVTYNNEQFF

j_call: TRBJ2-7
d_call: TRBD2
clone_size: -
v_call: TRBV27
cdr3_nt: TGTGCCAGCAGCCGACTAGCGGGGGTGGTCGAGCAGTACTTC
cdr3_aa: CASSRLAGVVEQYF

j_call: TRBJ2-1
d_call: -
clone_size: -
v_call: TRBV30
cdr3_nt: TGTGCCTGGACCGAAGCAGCGGCCCAAACCTACAATGAGCAGTTCTTC
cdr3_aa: CAWTEAAAQTYNEQFF

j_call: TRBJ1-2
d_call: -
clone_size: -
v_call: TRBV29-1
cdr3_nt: TGCAGCGTTGAGTCCCTAGACAAACCCGGTGGCTACACCTTC
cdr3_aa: CSVESLDKPGGYTF

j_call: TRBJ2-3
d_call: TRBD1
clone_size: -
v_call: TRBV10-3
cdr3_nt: TGTGCCATCAGTATACAGGGGCCCCCAGATACGCAGTATTTT
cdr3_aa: CAISIQGPPDTQYF

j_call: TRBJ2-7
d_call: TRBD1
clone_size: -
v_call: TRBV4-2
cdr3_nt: TGTGCCAGCGGGGCAGGGGGCTTATACGAGCAGTACTTC
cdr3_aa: CASGAGGLYEQYF

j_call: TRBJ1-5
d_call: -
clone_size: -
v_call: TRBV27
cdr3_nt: TGTGCCAGCAGTTTATCTCCAGGGCTTAGCAATCAGCCCCAGCATTTT
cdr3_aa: CASSLSPGLSNQPQHF

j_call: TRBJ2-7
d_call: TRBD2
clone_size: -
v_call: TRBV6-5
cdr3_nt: TGTGCCAGCAGTTACTCGGGGGAGGGCGGCGACGAGCAGTACTTC
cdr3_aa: CASSYSGEGGDEQYF

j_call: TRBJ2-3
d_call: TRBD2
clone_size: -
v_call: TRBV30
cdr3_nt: TGTGCCTGGATTCCCACTCTCAGCGGGGCATTAGATACGCAGTATTTT
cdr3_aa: CAWIPTLSGALDTQYF

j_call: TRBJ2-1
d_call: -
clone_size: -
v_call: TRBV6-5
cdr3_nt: TGTGCCAGCAATCAGGGAACCTACAATGAGCAGTTCTTC
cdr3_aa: CASNQGTYNEQFF

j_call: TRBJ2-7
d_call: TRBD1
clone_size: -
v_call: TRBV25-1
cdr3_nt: TGTGCCAGCAGCGGCTGGGACAGTTACGAGCAGTACTTC
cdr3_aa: CASSGWDSYEQYF

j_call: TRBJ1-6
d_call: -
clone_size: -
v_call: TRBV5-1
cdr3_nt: TGCGCCAGCAGCTCAGGACAGTATAATTCACCCCTCCACTTT
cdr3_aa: CASSSGQYNSPLHF

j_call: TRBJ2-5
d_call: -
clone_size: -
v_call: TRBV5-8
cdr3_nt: TGTGCCAGCAGCCCCTGGGCAGACCAAGAGACCCAGTACTTC
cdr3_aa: CASSPWADQETQYF

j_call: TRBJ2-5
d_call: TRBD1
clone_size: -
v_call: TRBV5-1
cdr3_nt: TGCGCCAGCAGCTTGGGACAGGGGGTCAAAGAGACCCAGTACTTC
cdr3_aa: CASSLGQGVKETQYF